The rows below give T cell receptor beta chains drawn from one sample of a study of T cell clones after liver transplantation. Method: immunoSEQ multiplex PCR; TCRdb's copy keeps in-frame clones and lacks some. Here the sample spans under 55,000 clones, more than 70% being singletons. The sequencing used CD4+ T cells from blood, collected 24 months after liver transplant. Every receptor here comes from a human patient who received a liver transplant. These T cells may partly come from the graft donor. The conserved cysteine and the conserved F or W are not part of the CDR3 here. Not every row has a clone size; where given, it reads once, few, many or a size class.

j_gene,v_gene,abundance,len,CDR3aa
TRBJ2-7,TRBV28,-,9,ASKDSYEQY
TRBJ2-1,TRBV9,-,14,ASSGTSGRYYNEQF
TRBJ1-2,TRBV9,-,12,ASSVGEGRGGYT
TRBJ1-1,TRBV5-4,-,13,ASSYPTTSNTEAF
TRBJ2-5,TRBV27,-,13,ASSLLGQGQETQY
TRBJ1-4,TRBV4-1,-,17,ASSQARDRGEATNEKLF
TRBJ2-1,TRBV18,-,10,ASSPLDREQF
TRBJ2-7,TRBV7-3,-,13,ASSRSLTSSYEQY
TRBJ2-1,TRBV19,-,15,ASSFATSRGLYNEQF
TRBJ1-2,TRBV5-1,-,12,ASSLGVVSYGYT
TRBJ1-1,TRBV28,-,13,ASSFPTGEGTEAF
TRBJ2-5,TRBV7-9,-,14,ASSLDPGGGKETQY
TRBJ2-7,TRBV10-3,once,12,AISDSGRAGEQY
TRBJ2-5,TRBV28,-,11,ASSLQYQETQY
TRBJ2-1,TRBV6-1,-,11,ASSEVVRSEQF
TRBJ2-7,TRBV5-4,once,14,ASSPTPVVRTDEQY
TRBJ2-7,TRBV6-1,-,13,ASSEAPSGVGEQY
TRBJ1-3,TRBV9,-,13,ASSTRTGKADTIY
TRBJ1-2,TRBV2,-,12,ASTLAGVGYGYT
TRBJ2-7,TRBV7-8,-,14,ASSLASGGNTYEQY
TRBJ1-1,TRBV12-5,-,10,ASRPMNTEAF
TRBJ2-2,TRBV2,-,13,ASTLLAGGTGELF